A single sample is the source of the 13 T cell receptor beta chains below, sequenced in a study of T-cell memory formation after mild COVID-19. TCRdb reprocessed the 5' RACE reads via MiXCR and lists one record per CDR3 protein. In the table there are 450,000 to 700,000 distinct CDR3 sequences, 15% to 20% of which are singletons. The sample was PBMCs or a T cell subset sorted from them (not recorded which). Source of these receptors: an adult woman who had mild COVID-19 (a few samples of this study predate the infection). Cell type and time point are not known.

The J gene is TRBJ2-1, the V gene TRBV3-1; 10 bases agree with TRBD2. The CDR3 is 16 amino acids. Germline V gene sequence: CDR1 LGHDT, CDR2 YNNKEL (reference sequence). The J segment lost 4 bases and the V segment lost 4 bases, leaving 7 bases of the junction unmatched. The chain's CDR3 is CASSRGASGGYNEQFF. Here the CDR3 DNA reads TGTGCCAGCAGCCGCGGGGCTAGCGGGGGATACAATGAGCAGTTCTTC.

The chain is built from TRBV12-3 or TRBV12-4 and TRBJ1-2; D gene ambiguous. This CDR3 is 13 amino acids long. V gave up 4 bases and J gave up 8 bases, with 14 bases separating them. The CDR3 DNA follows: TGTGCCAGCAGTTCCCCCCAAGGAGGAGGCTACACCTTC. Encoded protein: CASSSPQGGGYTF.

This clonotype was observed a handful of times. The gene calls are TRBV19 and TRBJ2-1; 9 positions agree with TRBD2. Germline CDR1 is LNHDA and CDR2 is SQIVND (reference sequence). The CDR3 sequence is 14 residues long. J lost 4 bases, V lost 2 bases, and 0 bases had no gene match. CDR3 protein: CASSISGRYNEQFF. Here the CDR3 DNA reads TGTGCCAGTAGTATAAGCGGGAGGTACAATGAGCAGTTCTTC.

The V gene is TRBV5-4, the J gene TRBJ2-1, with D possibly matching TRBD2 (5 bases). The CDR3 contains 12 residues. The V end lost 3 bases, the J end lost 14 bases, and 15 bases lay between the germline ends. Germline V gives CDR1 SGHNT, CDR2 YYREEE (reference sequence). The CDR3 DNA follows: TGTGCCAGCAGCTGGGGAATCTCGGAGGAGTTCTTC. It yields the protein CASSWGISEEFF.

This chain joins TRBV4-3 and TRBJ1-1; TRBD1 might be the D (5 bases). V lost 0 bases, J lost 0 bases, and 20 bases lay in between. CDR1 is LGHNA, CDR2 YSLEER, per germline. This CDR3 has 19 residues. The CDR3 nucleotides are TGCGCCAGCAGCCAAGATAGAATTGGAGGGGCTTACATGAACACTGAAGCTTTCTTT. It translates to CASSQDRIGGAYMNTEAFF.

This clonotype showed up many times. The V call is TRBV2, the J call TRBJ2-2, with D possibly TRBD2 on 5 matching bases. This CDR3 comprises 12 residues. Germline V gene lookup returns CDR1 SNHLY and CDR2 FYNNEI. V was pared by 6 bases and J by 5 bases, with 7 bases between. The CDR3 loop reads CASRADTGELFF. The CDR3 DNA reads as TGTGCCAGCAGAGCGGATACCGGGGAGCTGTTTTTT.

V gene TRBV6-2 or TRBV6-3 combines with J gene TRBJ2-1; TRBD2 matches 8 bases. The V segment lost 6 bases and the J segment 8 bases; nucleotides outside the gene matches: 9. The CDR3 spans 14 residues. Per the germline V gene, CDR1 is MNHEY and CDR2 is SVGEGT. DNA of the CDR3: TGTGCCAGCAGGGGGTCGGGAGGGCTCGATGAGCAGTTCTTC. This translates into CASRGSGGLDEQFF.

The chain carries TRBV4-1 and TRBJ2-3; D ambiguous. In germline, CDR1 is MGHRA, CDR2 YSYEKL. The V end lost 3 bases, the J end lost 4 bases, and 8 bases lay between the germline ends. This CDR3 is 13 amino acids long. This chain's CDR3 is CASSHYESDTQYF. The CDR3 nucleotides are TGCGCCAGCAGCCACTATGAGTCAGATACGCAGTATTTT.

V usage is TRBV12-3 or TRBV12-4 and J usage is TRBJ2-1; D is uncertain. V was clipped by 4 bases and J by 9 bases, with 7 bases between them. This CDR3 contains 11 residues. The CDR3 reads CASSSLSEQFF. In DNA, the CDR3 is TGTGCCAGCAGTTCGTTGAGTGAGCAGTTCTTC.

This clonotype was picked up a small number of times. The chain employs TRBV19 and TRBJ2-3; perhaps TRBD2 as D (6 bases). Between the trimmed V and J ends, which lost 7 bases and 4 bases, there was a span of 12 bases. The CDR3 is 13 amino acids. The germline CDR1 and CDR2 sequences are LNHDA and SQIVND (reference sequence). This CDR3 is CASKDGSADTQYF. In DNA form, the CDR3 reads TGTGCCAGTAAGGACGGGAGTGCAGATACGCAGTATTTT.

The chain uses TRBV4-3 and TRBJ2-1; 10 positions agree with TRBD1. CDR3 length: 16 residues. Germline trimming cut 2 bases from V and 2 bases from J; bases unmatched to any gene: 3. CDR1 is LGHNA, CDR2 YSLEER, per germline. CDR3: CASSQTGQGPYNEQFF. The CDR3 DNA is TGCGCCAGCAGCCAAACGGGACAGGGGCCCTACAATGAGCAGTTCTTC.

The chain links TRBV3-1 to TRBJ2-3, with 7 bases matching TRBD2. CDR3 length equals 17 residues. The V segment lost 0 bases and the J segment 3 bases; nucleotides outside the gene matches: 9. Germline V gene lookup returns CDR1 LGHDT and CDR2 YNNKEL (reference sequence). CDR3 in amino acids: CASSQEGRRGLTDTQYF. The CDR3 region has the DNA TGTGCCAGCAGCCAAGAGGGGCGGCGGGGGTTAACAGATACGCAGTATTTT.

The chain couples TRBV7-9 to TRBJ2-7; D not certain. This CDR3 is 16 amino acids long. Germline CDR1 SEHNR, CDR2 FQNEAQ (reference sequence). V lost 6 bases and J 4 bases, leaving 22 bases between the germline ends. The CDR3 sequence is CASSHTIPVNTYEQYF. DNA for the CDR3: TGTGCCAGCAGTCACACAATCCCCGTTAACACGTACGAGCAGTACTTC.